Listed below are T cell receptor beta chains from one sample, sequenced in a study of T cell responses to AZD1222 COVID-19 vaccine. The table came from immunoSEQ multiplex PCR; TCRdb's copy has only in-frame clones and leaves some out. There are some 250,000 clones in the sample; almost 95% occur only once, and about 0.5% lies in the top ten. Sample: peripheral blood, taken 28 days after the second AZD1222 dose. Every receptor here comes from an adult who received the AZD1222 COVID-19 vaccine. The CDR3 runs from the conserved cysteine through the conserved F or W. The order of the fields is J gene, V gene, clone size, D gene, CDR3 DNA, CDR3 protein. The D gene is left open where the match is weak. Size tells how often a clone was seen (once, few, many) or the class of an expanded clone, and some rows leave it out.

>TRBJ2-7|TRBV5-1|-|-
TGCGCCAGCAACCCCCTGTCAGGCGGGGACGAGCAGTACTTC
CASNPLSGGDEQYF
>TRBJ2-2|TRBV7-6|few|TRBD2
TGTGCCAGCAGCTTAGGATTACGCGGGAGGACCGGGGAGCTGTTTTTT
CASSLGLRGRTGELFF
>TRBJ2-2|TRBV3-1/TRBV3-2|-|TRBD2
TGTGCCAGCAGCCTCGGGACTAGCCGGGCCGGGGAGCTGTTTTTT
CASSLGTSRAGELFF
>TRBJ2-7|TRBV5-6|-|-
TGTGCCAGCAGCTTGGGGACTGCTTCCTACGAGCAGTACTTC
CASSLGTASYEQYF
>TRBJ2-7|TRBV4-1|-|-
TGCGCCAGCAGCCAAGATCCAGGGAAGTACGAGCAGTACTTC
CASSQDPGKYEQYF
>TRBJ2-5|TRBV13|-|TRBD2
TGTGCCAGCAGTTTGTCGGGAGGGTTGGAGACCCAGTACTTC
CASSLSGGLETQYF
>TRBJ1-6|TRBV5-1|-|-
TGCGCCAGCAGCTTAGGGAAGGATTCACCCCTCCACTTT
CASSLGKDSPLHF
>TRBJ1-5|TRBV27|-|-
TGTGCCAGCAGCTCCAGGGTGAGTAGCAATCAGCCCCAGCATTTT
CASSSRVSSNQPQHF
>TRBJ1-1|TRBV6-2/TRBV6-3|-|-
TGTGCCAGCAGCAATCTCGGGACTGGGTGGGGCCTCGCTGAAGCTTTCTTT
CASSNLGTGWGLAEAFF
>TRBJ2-3|TRBV12-3/TRBV12-4|-|-
TGTGCCAGCCTCGGCTTATACACAGATACGCAGTATTTT
CASLGLYTDTQYF
>TRBJ2-7|TRBV6-5|-|-
TGTGCCAGCAGATCTCCCGGGACTGTTTACGAGCAGTACTTC
CASRSPGTVYEQYF
>TRBJ2-2|TRBV5-1|-|-
TGCGCCAGCAGCTTGGTGGACTTGAACACCGGGGAGCTGTTTTTT
CASSLVDLNTGELFF
>TRBJ1-2|TRBV18|-|-
TGTGCCAGCTCACCGGAGGGGGATGGCTACACCTTC
CASSPEGDGYTF
>TRBJ2-5|TRBV5-1|-|-
TGCGCCAGCAGCTGGGAAGGGGAGACCCAGTACTTC
CASSWEGETQYF
>TRBJ2-7|TRBV7-8|-|TRBD1
TGTGCCAGCAGCCCGAACCGAGCCGGGACAGGATCCAACGAGCAGTACTTC
CASSPNRAGTGSNEQYF
>TRBJ2-6|TRBV4-3|-|-
TGCGCCAGCAGCCAGGCCCCGACTGGGTCTGGGGCCAACGTCCTGACTTTC
CASSQAPTGSGANVLTF
>TRBJ1-3|TRBV5-1|-|-
TGCGCCAGCAGCTTGGACGGTAATGGAAACACCATATATTTT
CASSLDGNGNTIYF
>TRBJ1-2|TRBV28|-|-
TGTGCGGGGGGAGGCCTAAACTATGGCTACACCTTC
CAGGGLNYGYTF
>TRBJ2-7|TRBV20-1|-|TRBD1
TGCAGTGCAAGTAGAGATGGGACAGGGTCGAACGAGCAGTACTTC
CSASRDGTGSNEQYF
>TRBJ1-2|TRBV11-2|-|TRBD1
TGTGCCAGCAGCTCCTCGACAGGGGATTATGGCTACACCTTC
CASSSSTGDYGYTF
>TRBJ2-1|TRBV20-1|once|-
TGCAGTGCTAGCAACAATGAGCAGTTCTTC
CSASNNEQFF
>TRBJ2-2|TRBV4-2|-|TRBD1
TGTGCCAGCAGCCTATCGACAGGGGAGACCGGGGAGCTGTTTTTT
CASSLSTGETGELFF
>TRBJ1-5|TRBV3-1/TRBV3-2|-|-
TGTGCCAGCAGCCAAACAGATAATCAGCCCCAGCATTTT
CASSQTDNQPQHF
>TRBJ1-2|TRBV10-1|-|-
TGCGCCAGCAGTGAGTTGGGCCGGCCCCTCTATGGCTACACCTTC
CASSELGRPLYGYTF
>TRBJ2-5|TRBV7-3|-|TRBD1
TGTGCCAGCAGCTCTCAGGGGGCCGGTTGGCAAGAGACCCAGTACTTC
CASSSQGAGWQETQYF
>TRBJ1-5|TRBV29-1|once|-
TGCAGCGTTGGAGATAGCAATCAGCCCCAGCATTTT
CSVGDSNQPQHF
>TRBJ2-3|TRBV6-6|-|-
TGTGCCAGCTTCCTGCCGGGGGGCCAATCAGATACGCAGTATTTT
CASFLPGGQSDTQYF
>TRBJ1-2|TRBV28|-|-
TGTGCCAGCAGTTCGCCTCGTGGCTACACCTTC
CASSSPRGYTF
>TRBJ1-5|TRBV5-1|-|-
TGCGCCAGCAGCTTGGAAGACCCGAGAGATCAGCCCCAGCATTTT
CASSLEDPRDQPQHF
>TRBJ2-4|TRBV2|-|-
TGTGCCAGCAGTGAACTAAAAGGGAACATTCAGTACTTC
CASSELKGNIQYF
>TRBJ2-1|TRBV15|-|TRBD2
TGTGCCACCAGCAGAGGTGGTAGCGGGGGCCTTCGCTACAATGAGCAGTTCTTC
CATSRGGSGGLRYNEQFF